This T cell receptor (beta chain) was captured by sequencing in a study of T cells in Graves' hyperthyroidism and ophthalmopathy. Study-wide results and limits: Researchers found most expanded thyroid clonotypes above 0.001 in blood as well.

RNA transcripts were the template for amplifying TCR beta CDR3 regions. The TCR CDR3 was amplified in a first-round RT-PCR using the HTBI primer set. TCRdb reprocessed the multiplex PCR reads via MiXCR and lists one record per CDR3 protein. The sample shows under 350,000 distinct CDR3 sequences, around 20% of them seen only once. Turning to this clonotype: Its target is not known.

V lost 0 bases and J 8 bases, leaving 13 bases between the germline ends. Looked up from germline, CDR1 is LNHNV and CDR2 is YYDKDF (reference sequence). There are 15 residues in the CDR3. The sequencing sample was made of blood. The sequence derives from a woman between 50 and 59 years old with Graves' hyperthyroidism. The rearrangement uses TRBV15 and TRBJ2-2; D possibly corresponds to TRBD1 (6 bases). The CDR3 loop reads CATSRDPRGSGELFF. Written as DNA, the CDR3 is TGTGCCACCAGCAGAGATCCCAGGGGATCTGGGGAGCTGTTTTTT.